The next 26 T cell receptor beta chains were all read from a single sample in a study of OX40 agonist ivuxolimab in advanced cancers. The assay was immunoSEQ multiplex PCR, and TCRdb's table has in-frame clones only and misses some. Of 17,000 or so clones listed, over 65% are singletons. The starting material was CD4+ or CD8+ T cells sorted from blood, obtained in a trial of the OX40 agonist ivuxolimab. The receptors were sampled from an adult with an advanced solid tumor such as melanoma, head and neck, liver or kidney cancer.

J is TRBJ2-2 and V is TRBV7-6; 7 nucleotides match TRBD2. Per the germline V gene, CDR1 is SGHVS and CDR2 is FNYEAQ. V was pared by 2 bases and J by 5 bases, with 8 bases of the junction left unmatched. The CDR3 consists of 16 residues. Here the CDR3 DNA reads TGTGCCAGCAGCTTATCGGCGGGAGTCGGAACCGGGGAGCTGTTTTTT. It codes for CASSLSAGVGTGELFF. Drawing the rest from reference TRBV7-6 and TRBJ2-2, the complete variable domain is GAGVSQSPRYKVTKRGQDVALRCDPISGHVSLYWYRQALGQGPEFLTYFNYEAQQDKSGLPNDRFSAERPEGSISTLTIQRTEQRDSAMYRCASSLSAGVGTGELFFGEGSRLTVL.

The table lists this clone with a few counts. V is TRBV6-1 and J is TRBJ1-3; D is undetermined. The CDR3 consists of 14 residues. Looked up from germline, CDR1 is MNHNS and CDR2 is SASEGT. Trimming removed 3 bases at V and 2 bases at J, with 8 bases between. CDR3 bases: TGTGCCAGCAGTGATGGGGTAACTGGAAACACCATATATTTT. Its protein product is CASSDGVTGNTIYF.

The gene calls are TRBV29-1 and TRBJ2-1, with TRBD2 identical over 13 bases. The germline V gene has CDR1 SQVTM and CDR2 ANQGSEA. Trimming at V came to 6 bases and at J to 8 bases, leaving 7 bases not matched to a gene. There are 14 residues in the CDR3. The CDR3 region has the DNA TGCAGCGTCGAATGGACTAGCGGGAGTTATGAGCAGTTCTTC. Residues: CSVEWTSGSYEQFF.

The count of this clone is one. The genes are TRBV12-5 and TRBJ2-1; no clear D gene. The CDR3 runs 14 residues. The V end was cut by 7 bases, the J end by 6 bases, with 16 bases between. Germline CDR1 reads LGHNT; CDR2 reads FRNRAP. The CDR3 loop is CASALSSFFNEQFF. The CDR3 DNA is TGTGCTAGTGCCCTCTCGAGTTTCTTCAATGAGCAGTTCTTC.

V gene TRBV4-1 combines with J gene TRBJ2-7; D might be TRBD1 (6 bases). The length of the CDR3 is 14 residues. CDR1 MGHRA and CDR2 YSYEKL come from the germline V gene. V was shortened by 3 bases and J by 2 bases, with 11 bases between the two germline ends. This chain's CDR3 is CASSQETGTYEQYF. In DNA form, the CDR3 reads TGCGCCAGCAGCCAGGAGACAGGTACCTACGAGCAGTACTTC.

V usage is TRBV6-5 and J usage is TRBJ2-7, with 7 bases matching TRBD1. V lost 5 bases, J lost 3 bases, and 10 bases stayed unmatched. The length of the CDR3 is 15 residues. Germline CDR1 MNHEY, CDR2 SVGAGI. CDR3 protein: CASSSVRDSYYEQYF. DNA of the CDR3: TGTGCCAGCAGTAGCGTCCGGGACAGTTACTACGAGCAGTACTTC.

V usage is TRBV11-3 and J usage is TRBJ2-4, with 7 bases identical to TRBD1. V gave up 5 bases and J gave up 10 bases; unmatched junction bases: 11. Germline CDR1 SGHNT, CDR2 YENEEA. This CDR3 contains 14 residues. The DNA for the CDR3 is TGTGCCAGCAGCCCTCCCGCCGGGACAGATATTCAGTACTTC. Its protein is CASSPPAGTDIQYF.

This clone has only one observation. This CDR3 reads CASTSSGWDGELFF. Here the CDR3 DNA reads TGCGCCAGCACCTCTTCGGGGTGGGACGGGGAGCTGTTTTTT. This chain links TRBV5-1 with TRBJ2-2; a weak D match, TRBD2 (5 bases). V lost 6 bases and J lost 7, with 16 bases in between. The CDR3 has 14 residues. Germline values: CDR1 SGHRS, CDR2 YFSETQ.

The rearrangement uses TRBV7-3 and TRBJ1-1; 7 nucleotides align to TRBD1. J was trimmed by 6 bases and V by 4 bases; bases with no gene match: 8. This CDR3 has 14 residues. Germline CDR1 reads SGHTA; CDR2 reads FQGTGA. CDR3 DNA: TGTGCCAGCAGCTCTACAGGGGTTCGGGCTGAAGCTTTCTTT. Translating gives CASSSTGVRAEAFF.

The chain recombines TRBV5-6 with TRBJ1-2; 8 nucleotides match TRBD1. Germline CDR1 and CDR2: SGHDT and YYEEEE. The V segment lost 2 bases and the J segment 4 bases; nucleotides outside the gene matches: 10. The CDR3 sequence is 16 residues long. CDR3 sequence reads: CASSLTGTGSFYGYTF. The CDR3, as DNA: TGTGCCAGCAGCTTAACCGGGACAGGTTCTTTCTATGGCTACACCTTC.

The CDR3 DNA reads as TGTGCCAGCAGCTTACCTCTTGTGGATACGCAGTATTTT. Translated, it gives CASSLPLVDTQYF. The V call is TRBV7-9, the J call TRBJ2-3; no firm D call. The ends were cut back, 2 bases at V and 6 bases at J, with 9 bases in the middle. CDR3 length: 13 residues. The germline V gene encodes CDR1 SEHNR and CDR2 FQNEAQ (reference sequence).

CDR3 sequence (DNA): TGCGCCAGCAGCCAAGAACCTAGCGGGAGGACCAAGCTATACGAGCAGTACTTC. It is translated as CASSQEPSGRTKLYEQYF. The chain joins TRBV4-1 to TRBJ2-7; TRBD2 aligns across 11 bases. With V trimmed by 0 bases and J by 4 bases, 11 bases remained unmatched. Germline V gene sequence: CDR1 MGHRA, CDR2 YSYEKL. This CDR3 has 18 residues.

This chain connects TRBV6-5 to TRBJ2-3; D is possibly TRBD2 (6 bases). The germline V and J ends were trimmed by 3 bases and 7 bases, with 14 bases remaining between them. The CDR3 sequence is 14 residues long. CDR1 and CDR2 (germline): MNHEY, SVGAGI. The CDR3 DNA sequence: TGTGCCAGCAGTTATTACGGGGCGGGAAATACGCAGTATTTT. It encodes CASSYYGAGNTQYF.

The genes are TRBV18 and TRBJ2-7; maybe TRBD1 (5 bases). Germline V gene data show CDR1 as KGHSH and CDR2 as LQKENI. The CDR3 sequence is 14 residues long. Trimming stripped 0 bases from V and 2 bases from J, with 8 bases between. The CDR3 region is CASSPPQGPYEQYF. The CDR3 DNA is TGTGCCAGCTCACCACCGCAGGGCCCCTACGAGCAGTACTTC.

The CDR3 loop reads CASSPGTSGTEQYF. CDR3 bases: TGCGCCAGCAGCCCCGGGACTAGCGGGACCGAGCAGTACTTC. The chain carries TRBV4-3 and TRBJ2-7; 13 nucleotides align to TRBD2. Germline V lookup: CDR1 LGHNA, CDR2 YSLEER. This CDR3 is 14 amino acids long. V shed 4 bases and J 6 bases; nucleotides not matched to a gene: 3.

This chain connects TRBV5-4 to TRBJ2-7; 10 bases are shared with TRBD1. The V gene end was trimmed by 5 bases and the J gene end by 2 bases; junction bases not matched to a gene: 7. Per the germline V gene, CDR1 is SGHNT and CDR2 is YYREEE (reference sequence). CDR3 size: 15 residues. The CDR3 is CASSSGQGGPYEQYF. In nucleotides, the CDR3 is TGTGCCAGCAGTTCCGGACAGGGGGGGCCCTACGAGCAGTACTTC.

This rearrangement joins TRBV10-2 to TRBJ1-1; 7 bases are a match to TRBD1. Germline trimming cut 10 bases from V and 7 bases from J; bases unmatched to any gene: 6. CDR3 length: 11 amino acids. Per the germline V gene, CDR1 is WSHSY and CDR2 is SAAADI. Here the CDR3 reads CATSTGREAFF. In DNA, the CDR3 is TGCGCCACATCGACAGGGCGTGAAGCTTTCTTT.

The chain recombines TRBV2 with TRBJ2-7; 7 positions agree with TRBD2. CDR1 is SNHLY and CDR2 is FYNNEI in the germline V gene. This CDR3 is 14 amino acids long. V was clipped by 1 base and J by 5 bases; unmatched bases: 5. The CDR3 region has the DNA TGTGCCAGCAGTGAAGGCTGGGGGGGTAACGAGCAGTACTTC. This encodes CASSEGWGGNEQYF. The full variable domain, in which reference TRBV2 and TRBJ2-7 provide the parts outside the CDR3, is EPEVTQTPSHQVTQMGQEVILRCVPISNHLYFYWYRQILGQKVEFLVSFYNNEISEKSEIFDDQFSVERPDGSNFTLKIRSTKLEDSAMYFCASSEGWGGNEQYFGPGTRLTVT.

The genes are TRBV7-9 and TRBJ2-1; 7 nucleotides agree with TRBD2. The CDR3 loop spans 15 amino acids. The germline V gene has CDR1 SEHNR and CDR2 FQNEAQ (reference sequence). Trimming took 4 bases from V and 8 from J; bases not matched to a gene: 11. CDR3 amino acids: CASSSSGGFMDEQFF. In DNA form, the CDR3 reads TGTGCCAGCAGCTCCTCGGGGGGATTTATGGATGAGCAGTTCTTC.

The gene calls are TRBV5-1 and TRBJ1-2, with D hard to call. V shed 4 bases and J shed 4 bases, with 20 bases lying between them. The CDR3 covers 16 residues. Germline-derived CDR1 and CDR2 are SGHRS and YFSETQ. The CDR3 region is CASSPDLGSKSYGYTF. The CDR3 DNA reads as TGCGCCAGCAGCCCCGACCTCGGCTCCAAGAGCTATGGCTACACCTTC.

Note on this clone: Germline is not matched at one junction end, which may reflect a read error. The CDR3 DNA reads TGTGCTAGCACCGTTGGCCCCCCCTACGAGCAGTACTTC. It encodes CASTVGPPYEQYF. The chain uses TRBV6-6 and TRBJ2-7; no definite D call. The CDR3 is made up of 13 amino acids. Germline assignment: CDR1 MNHNY and CDR2 SVGAGI (reference sequence).

The chain couples TRBV9 to TRBJ2-1; TRBD2 aligns across 8 bases. The V gene's germline CDR1 is SGDLS and CDR2 YYNGEE. CDR3 size: 17 residues. With V trimmed by 1 base and J by 5 bases, 11 bases remained unmatched. The CDR3 nucleotides read TGTGCCAGCAGCGTATTTGGGTTTAGCGGGAACAACAATGAGCAGTTCTTC. This encodes CASSVFGFSGNNNEQFF. The entire variable domain, with the rest obtained from reference TRBV9 and TRBJ2-1, is as follows: DSGVTQTPKHLITATGQRVTLRCSPRSGDLSVYWYQQSLDQGLQFLIQYYNGEERAKGNILERFSAQQFPDLHSELNLSSLELGDSALYFCASSVFGFSGNNNEQFFGPGTRLTVL.

The chain carries TRBV28 and TRBJ2-7; tentatively, D is TRBD2 (5 bases). From germline, CDR1 is MDHEN and CDR2 SYDVKM. This CDR3 region has 14 residues. V shed 9 bases and J shed 0 bases, with 15 bases lying between them. The CDR3 DNA reads as TGTGCCAGTTCAGATCCGGGGTCCTCCTACGAGCAGTACTTC. This translates into CASSDPGSSYEQYF.

The chain employs TRBV19 and TRBJ2-1; 8 bases agree with TRBD2. The CDR3 has 14 amino acids. The V gene's germline CDR1 is LNHDA and CDR2 SQIVND (reference sequence). V lost 10 bases to trimming and J lost 8 bases; unmatched junction nucleotides: 13. CDR3 DNA sequence: TGTGCCACCATACCGGGACTAGGGCCCTATGAGCAGTTCTTC. Amino acid sequence: CATIPGLGPYEQFF.

The chain couples TRBV14 to TRBJ2-5; TRBD1 is a possible D gene (5 bases). The V gene lost 4 bases and the J gene lost 1 base, with 16 bases spanning the gap. The CDR3 has 16 amino acids. Germline V gene lookup returns CDR1 SGHDN and CDR2 FVKESK. In DNA form, the CDR3 reads TGTGCCAGCAGCCCAGACCCCGACAGTTTCCAAGAGACCCAGTACTTC. As protein: CASSPDPDSFQETQYF.

The rearrangement links TRBV9 to TRBJ2-7; D may be TRBD2 (5 bases). Germline values: CDR1 SGDLS, CDR2 YYNGEE. The CDR3 totals 15 residues. V was trimmed by 4 bases and J by 6 bases, leaving 20 bases between them. CDR3 sequence: CASSPPTTRGGEQYF. CDR3 coding DNA: TGTGCCAGCAGCCCCCCTACGACCCGGGGTGGCGAGCAGTACTTC.